The 18 T cell receptor beta chains below come from one sample, sequenced in a study of blood T cell repertoires in COVID-19. Here immunoSEQ multiplex PCR was the method, and the copy in TCRdb shows in-frame clones only, minus some. The table shows some 250,000 clones, with around 81% occurring only once. Sample: peripheral blood. The receptor source for this set is a man aged 45 to 65 with active or convalescent COVID-19.

The rearrangement joins TRBV6-5 to TRBJ1-2, with D possibly being TRBD1 (6 bases). Germline CDR1 MNHEY, CDR2 SVGAGI. V lost 2 bases, J lost 3 bases, and 10 bases lay in between. The CDR3 contains 14 residues. In DNA, the CDR3 is TGTGCCAGCAGTTACCTCGGACAGTACTATGGCTACACCTTC. This encodes CASSYLGQYYGYTF.

This clone came up once. This chain links TRBV19 with TRBJ2-7, with TRBD1 matching over 8 bases. Trimming took 3 bases from V and 1 from J; bases not matched to a gene: 5. Germline CDR1 reads LNHDA; CDR2 reads SQIVND (reference sequence). The CDR3 spans 15 residues. For the CDR3, the DNA is TGTGCCAGTAGTATCGGGACAGGCTGGTCCTACGAGCAGTACTTC. Its translation is CASSIGTGWSYEQYF.

The chain couples TRBV7-6 to TRBJ1-3; D gene uncertain. This CDR3 has 16 amino acids. Germline V gives CDR1 SGHVS, CDR2 FNYEAQ. V lost 1 base and J lost 0, with 10 bases in between. CDR3 coding DNA: TGTGCCAGCAGCTTAGGGTGGAGGTCCTCTGGAAACACCATATATTTT. This gives the protein CASSLGWRSSGNTIYF. Using reference TRBV7-6 and TRBJ1-3 for the parts outside the CDR3, the full variable domain is GAGVSQSPRYKVTKRGQDVALRCDPISGHVSLYWYRQALGQGPEFLTYFNYEAQQDKSGLPNDRFSAERPEGSISTLTIQRTEQRDSAMYRCASSLGWRSSGNTIYFGEGSWLTVV.

The chain has TRBV7-3 and TRBJ1-1; perhaps TRBD1 as D (6 bases). The germline gives CDR1 SGHTA, CDR2 FQGTGA. The CDR3 contains 14 residues. With 5 bases removed from V and 6 bases from J, the gap between germline ends came to 16 bases. CDR3 loop: CASSLRPEGAEAFF. The DNA of the CDR3 is TGTGCCAGCAGCCTCCGGCCCGAGGGGGCTGAAGCTTTCTTT.

The J gene is TRBJ2-1, the V gene TRBV5-1, with 8 positions matching TRBD1. Trimming at V came to 2 bases and at J to 4 bases, leaving 11 bases not matched to a gene. CDR3 length: 17 amino acids. The V gene's germline CDR1 is SGHRS and CDR2 YFSETQ. CDR3 protein: CASSFWSGGALYNEQFF. CDR3 in DNA: TGCGCCAGCAGCTTTTGGTCAGGGGGCGCGCTATACAATGAGCAGTTCTTC. Together with reference TRBV5-1 and TRBJ2-1, the CDR3 gives the full variable domain: KAGVTQTPRYLIKTRGQQVTLSCSPISGHRSVSWYQQTPGQGLQFLFEYFSETQRNKGNFPGRFSGRQFSNSRSEMNVSTLELGDSALYLCASSFWSGGALYNEQFFGPGTRLTVL.

The rearrangement joins TRBV5-5 to TRBJ2-7; D is unclear. Germline values: CDR1 SGHKS, CDR2 YYEKEE (reference sequence). This CDR3 contains 11 residues. Trimming removed 2 bases from V and 3 bases from J, with 3 bases in between. For the CDR3, the DNA is TGTGCCAGCAGCTTCGGCTACGAGCAGTACTTC. Residues: CASSFGYEQYF.

In DNA form, the CDR3 reads TGTGCCAGCAGTGAAGGGCGGACAGGATATGGCTACACCTTC. Translating it yields CASSEGRTGYGYTF. This chain joins TRBV6-1 and TRBJ1-2; 7 nucleotides line up with TRBD1. Trimming removed 1 base from V and 5 bases from J; junction bases left unmatched: 4. CDR3 length equals 14 residues. Germline CDR1 reads MNHNS; CDR2 reads SASEGT.

V usage is TRBV7-6 and J usage is TRBJ2-7; a weak D match, TRBD1 (6 bases). The V and J ends lost 2 bases and 2 bases respectively, with 13 bases between them. This CDR3 comprises 15 residues. In germline, CDR1 is SGHVS, CDR2 FNYEAQ. The CDR3 DNA reads TGTGCCAGCAGCTTACGGGCAGGGGAGACCTACGAGCAGTACTTC. It encodes CASSLRAGETYEQYF.

This clone appeared once. The V call is TRBV9, the J call TRBJ2-1; D is unclear. Germline V gives CDR1 SGDLS, CDR2 YYNGEE. The length of the CDR3 is 13 residues. V shed 4 bases and J shed 8 bases, with 13 bases lying between them. This chain's CDR3 is CASSSRNTDEQFF. CDR3 sequence (DNA): TGTGCCAGCAGCTCTAGGAATACGGATGAGCAGTTCTTC.

The genes are TRBV30 and TRBJ2-3; 7 bases align to TRBD2. V lost 6 bases, J lost 3 bases, and 6 bases stayed unmatched. Germline V gives CDR1 GTSNPN, CDR2 SVGIG (reference sequence). The CDR3 sequence is 13 residues long. This CDR3 is CACSGDYTDTQYF. Here the CDR3 DNA reads TGTGCCTGCAGCGGGGACTATACAGATACGCAGTATTTT.

The chain couples TRBV5-1 to TRBJ2-7; 7 bases map to TRBD2. The germline V gene encodes CDR1 SGHRS and CDR2 YFSETQ. The CDR3 extends over 14 amino acids. V was pared by 4 bases and J by 1 base, with 5 bases of the junction left unmatched. CDR3 in DNA: TGCGCCAGCAGCCCGACGGGGGGTTCCTACGAGCAGTACTTC. Protein: CASSPTGGSYEQYF.

The genes are TRBV12-3 or TRBV12-4 and TRBJ2-1; TRBD1 might be the D (7 bases). The CDR3 loop spans 13 amino acids. Trimming took off 5 bases at V and 9 bases at J, with 14 bases between the two ends. This CDR3 is CASSPRQGGEQFF. The CDR3 coding sequence is TGTGCCAGCAGTCCCCGGCAGGGGGGTGAGCAGTTCTTC.

This clone has ten or more counts. V gene TRBV30 combines with J gene TRBJ1-6; TRBD1 aligns across 9 bases. In germline, CDR1 is GTSNPN, CDR2 SVGIG (reference sequence). The CDR3 extends over 15 amino acids. V dropped 3 bases and J dropped 9; count of bases not matched to a gene: 9. The CDR3 region is CAWRGVPGQGSPLHF. The DNA of the CDR3 is TGTGCCTGGAGAGGTGTACCGGGACAGGGTTCACCCCTCCACTTT.

V and J are TRBV5-6 and TRBJ2-5; D call uncertain. This CDR3 comprises 14 residues. Deletions cut 5 bases from V and 4 bases from J, with 15 bases between. From germline, CDR1 is SGHDT and CDR2 YYEEEE. Here the CDR3 reads CASSFTGRPETQYF. The CDR3 DNA follows: TGTGCCAGCAGTTTCACTGGTCGTCCAGAGACCCAGTACTTC.

The rearrangement joins TRBV19 to TRBJ1-5; TRBD1 matches at 7 bases. Germline V CDR1 and CDR2: LNHDA, SQIVND (reference sequence). CDR3 length equals 13 residues. With 5 bases clipped from V and 7 bases from J, the junction kept 5 bases outside the gene matches. CDR3 amino acids: CASSAHRGQPQHF. For the CDR3, the DNA is TGTGCCAGTAGTGCTCACAGGGGCCAGCCCCAGCATTTT.

The genes are TRBV7-8 and TRBJ2-7; 8 bases line up with TRBD1. V lost 0 bases and J lost 3; bases outside the gene matches: 7. CDR3 length: 16 amino acids. Germline V gene data show CDR1 as SGHVS and CDR2 as FQNEAQ. As DNA, the CDR3 is TGTGCCAGCAGCTTAGCAGAGCCAGGGGGCCTCTACGAGCAGTACTTC. Translated, it gives CASSLAEPGGLYEQYF.

The V and J genes are TRBV30 and TRBJ1-5; D uncertain. The length of the CDR3 is 13 residues. The germline V gene has CDR1 GTSNPN and CDR2 SVGIG (reference sequence). Trimming left V 3 bases short and J 4 bases short, with 10 bases between. CDR3 nucleotides: TGTGCCTGGAGGTCGGGTGAAAATCAGCCCCAGCATTTT. Its translation is CAWRSGENQPQHF.

This chain uses TRBV5-1 with TRBJ2-7; no definite D call. The CDR3 has 18 residues. From germline, CDR1 is SGHRS and CDR2 YFSETQ. The germline V and J ends were trimmed by 4 bases and 3 bases, with 26 bases remaining between them. The CDR3 sequence: CASSILKRNLGSDYEQYF. CDR3 sequence (DNA): TGCGCCAGCAGCATCTTAAAAAGGAACCTGGGCAGTGACTACGAGCAGTACTTC.